The next 24 T cell receptor beta chains were all read from a single sample in a study of blood T cell repertoires in COVID-19. TCRdb keeps only in-frame clones here, not all; method: immunoSEQ multiplex PCR. The sample records 56,000 or so clones, around 84% being singletons. Sample: peripheral blood. Receptors were obtained from a man aged 45-65 years with acute or convalescent COVID-19.

This rearrangement joins TRBV27 to TRBJ2-7; 7 nucleotides line up with TRBD1. CDR3 length: 13 residues. In germline, CDR1 is MNHEY, CDR2 SMNVEV (reference sequence). Trimming at V came to 3 bases and at J to 4 bases, leaving 3 bases not matched to a gene. The CDR3 nucleotides are TGTGCCAGCAGTTTCGGGACAGCGTACGAGCAGTACTTC. Translation: CASSFGTAYEQYF.

In its sample, this clone was seen once. V usage is TRBV21-1 and J usage is TRBJ2-3; whether TRBD2, the table's D call, matches the DNA was not checked. TRBV21-1 is listed as a pseudogene. The CDR3 is made up of 15 amino acids. CDR3 residues: CASSLRGGGTDTQYF. CDR3 nucleotides: TGTGCCAGCAGCTTAAGGGGAGGTGGAACAGATACGCAGTATTTT.

This clone was counted a single time. The chain uses TRBV7-3 and TRBJ2-1; TRBD2 matches 9 bases. The junction had 7 bases not matched to a gene; V was cut back by 6 bases and J by 1 base. Germline CDR1 SGHTA, CDR2 FQGTGA. This CDR3 is 16 amino acids long. The CDR3 nucleotides are TGTGCCAGCAGTTCTAGCGGGGATCATTCCTACAATGAGCAGTTCTTC. It is translated as CASSSSGDHSYNEQFF.

This sequence joins TRBV4-1 and TRBJ2-5; D is possibly TRBD1 (6 bases). The CDR3 has 16 amino acids. V lost 2 bases and J lost 1, with 14 bases in between. From germline, CDR1 is MGHRA and CDR2 YSYEKL. The CDR3 DNA reads TGCGCCAGCAGCCAATTGACAGGCCGCCCCCAAGAGACCCAGTACTTC. It encodes CASSQLTGRPQETQYF.

The V call is TRBV6-5, the J call TRBJ1-2; the match to TRBD1 covers 7 bases. Germline assignment: CDR1 MNHEY and CDR2 SVGAGI. The V and J ends lost 0 bases and 4 bases, in that order; junction bases with no gene match: 5. This CDR3 region has 15 residues. CDR3 sequence: CASSYSAGGGYGYTF. In nucleotides, the CDR3 is TGTGCCAGCAGTTACTCCGCAGGGGGTGGCTATGGCTACACCTTC.

CDR3: CASNGAGGKELFF. CDR3 nucleotides: TGTGCCAGCAACGGGGCAGGGGGCAAGGAGCTGTTTTTT. The rearrangement uses TRBV6-5 and TRBJ2-2; 8 bases agree with TRBD1. The CDR3 loop spans 13 amino acids. V lost 7 bases to trimming and J lost 10 bases; unmatched junction nucleotides: 8. Per germline, CDR1 MNHEY and CDR2 SVGAGI.

This clone was counted only a few times. The rearrangement joins TRBV6-5 to TRBJ1-6; 7 positions agree with TRBD1. CDR1 is MNHEY and CDR2 is SVGAGI in the germline V gene. J gave up 6 bases and V 10 bases, and 6 bases lay outside the gene matches. The CDR3 contains 13 residues. The CDR3 here is CAISDRANSPLHF. As DNA, the CDR3 is TGTGCCATCTCCGACAGGGCTAATTCACCCCTCCACTTT.

The chain is built from TRBV28 and TRBJ2-1, with 9 bases fitting TRBD2. V dropped 2 bases and J dropped 0; count of bases not matched to a gene: 5. Germline CDR1 reads MDHEN; CDR2 reads SYDVKM. The CDR3 extends over 17 amino acids. The CDR3 spells CASSLSGGRVSYNEQFF. The CDR3 nucleotides are TGTGCCAGCAGTTTAAGTGGCGGGAGGGTCTCCTACAATGAGCAGTTCTTC.

CDR3 region: CASSEVGLGGYEQYF. Written as DNA, the CDR3 is TGTGCCAGCAGTGAAGTGGGGTTAGGGGGCTACGAGCAGTACTTC. The V and J genes are TRBV2 and TRBJ2-7, with a weak D call TRBD1 (6 bases). Per the germline V gene, CDR1 is SNHLY and CDR2 is FYNNEI. This CDR3 comprises 15 residues. The V end was cut by 1 base, the J end by 3 bases, with 13 bases between.

V usage is TRBV7-6 and J usage is TRBJ2-2; 9 nucleotides match TRBD1. Germline-derived CDR1 and CDR2 are SGHVS and FNYEAQ. J lost 4 bases, V lost 4 bases, and 7 bases had no gene match. The CDR3 sequence is 16 residues long. CDR3 DNA sequence: TGTGCCAGCAGCTCCACAGGGGGCGCCTCCACCGGGGAGCTGTTTTTT. Encoded protein: CASSSTGGASTGELFF. Full variable domain (rest looked up from reference TRBV7-6 and TRBJ2-2): GAGVSQSPRYKVTKRGQDVALRCDPISGHVSLYWYRQALGQGPEFLTYFNYEAQQDKSGLPNDRFSAERPEGSISTLTIQRTEQRDSAMYRCASSSTGGASTGELFFGEGSRLTVL.

The V and J genes are TRBV9 and TRBJ1-1, with 9 positions matching TRBD1. The length of the CDR3 is 13 residues. Germline CDR1 SGDLS, CDR2 YYNGEE. With 0 bases clipped from V and 7 bases from J, the junction kept 1 base outside the gene matches. Written as DNA, the CDR3 is TGTGCCAGCAGCGTAGGGACAGGGGATGAAGCTTTCTTT. Protein: CASSVGTGDEAFF. Full variable domain (missing parts from reference TRBV9 and TRBJ1-1): DSGVTQTPKHLITATGQRVTLRCSPRSGDLSVYWYQQSLDQGLQFLIQYYNGEERAKGNILERFSAQQFPDLHSELNLSSLELGDSALYFCASSVGTGDEAFFGQGTRLTVV.

J is TRBJ1-4 and V is TRBV11-3; D is perhaps TRBD1 (6 bases). V was pared by 5 bases and J by 3 bases, with 19 bases between. The germline gives CDR1 SGHNT, CDR2 YENEEA. This CDR3 is built from 17 residues. CDR3: CASSRRRTVFPNEKLFF. The DNA for the CDR3 is TGTGCCAGCAGCAGAAGGAGGACAGTCTTTCCTAATGAAAAACTGTTTTTT.

This chain uses TRBV7-9 with TRBJ2-1, with 7 bases identical to TRBD2. Germline V gives CDR1 SEHNR, CDR2 FQNEAQ (reference sequence). CDR3 length equals 16 residues. Unmatched junction bases numbered 8, after V lost 1 base and J lost 5 bases. CDR3 protein: CASSLVGGSLNNEQFF. CDR3 DNA: TGTGCCAGCAGCTTAGTTGGCGGGAGTTTGAACAATGAGCAGTTCTTC.

V is TRBV24-1 and J is TRBJ2-1; 12 bases map to TRBD2. The ends lost 4 bases at V and 6 bases at J; junction bases unmatched: 6. This CDR3 has 16 residues. Germline V gene lookup returns CDR1 KGHDR and CDR2 SFDVKD. The CDR3 reads CATSDRLAGETNEQFF. The CDR3 DNA follows: TGTGCCACCAGTGACCGACTAGCGGGAGAAACCAATGAGCAGTTCTTC.

Only one count was recorded for this clone. The chain uses TRBV18 and TRBJ2-2, with D perhaps matching TRBD1 (6 bases). The CDR3 runs 14 residues. CDR1 and CDR2 from the germline V gene are KGHSH and LQKENI. Trimming cost V 5 bases and J 6 bases, with 13 bases left between them. The DNA for the CDR3 is TGTGCCAGCTCAGGCACAGGGTTTGCCGGGGAGCTGTTTTTT. This translates into CASSGTGFAGELFF.

The chain combines TRBV5-1 with TRBJ2-3; 9 bases are shared with TRBD1. V shed 4 bases, J shed 6 bases, and the junction held 9 bases outside the gene matches. Germline V gene data show CDR1 as SGHRS and CDR2 as YFSETQ. The CDR3 is made up of 15 amino acids. The CDR3 spells CASSIQGARPDTQYF. Here the CDR3 DNA reads TGCGCCAGCAGCATACAGGGGGCGCGTCCTGATACGCAGTATTTT.

The chain joins TRBV10-3 to TRBJ1-3; 9 bases fit TRBD1. Germline CDR1 is ENHRY and CDR2 is SYGVKD. CDR3 length: 14 residues. The ends lost 9 bases at V and 0 bases at J; junction bases unmatched: 3. CDR3: CAMDRGGSGNTIYF. The CDR3 DNA reads TGTGCCATGGACAGGGGAGGCTCTGGAAACACCATATATTTT.

The chain combines TRBV15 with TRBJ1-3; TRBD1 matches 12 bases. Germline-derived CDR1 and CDR2 are LNHNV and YYDKDF (reference sequence). The CDR3 spans 16 residues. The V and J ends lost 3 bases and 3 bases, in that order; junction bases with no gene match: 3. CDR3 loop: CATSRGQGAYGNTIYF. CDR3 bases: TGTGCCACCAGCAGGGGACAGGGGGCCTATGGAAACACCATATATTTT.

This clone was found a few times. In this CDR3 the conserved last residue, phenylalanine or tryptophan, is missing, so a read error is likely. Because the CDR3's place on the DNA is in doubt, the DNA is left out and the CDR3 is given as listed by TCRdb. This sequence joins TRBV10-1 and TRBJ1-4. The CDR3 spans 8 amino acids, including both terminal residues. From germline, CDR1 is WNHNN and CDR2 SYGVQD (reference sequence). The CDR3 sequence is CASSESEV.

The chain links TRBV10-1 to TRBJ2-3; the match to TRBD2 covers 9 bases. V lost 3 bases and J lost 4; bases outside the gene matches: 8. The CDR3 covers 16 residues. The germline gives CDR1 WNHNN, CDR2 SYGVQD (reference sequence). The CDR3 spells CASSEFGGGAADTQYF. The DNA of the CDR3 is TGCGCCAGCAGTGAATTCGGCGGGGGGGCCGCAGATACGCAGTATTTT.

This chain joins TRBV4-2 and TRBJ1-6, with no clear D. CDR3 length: 17 amino acids. The ends were cut back, 0 bases at V and 2 bases at J, with 11 bases in the middle. Germline loops: CDR1 LGHNA, CDR2 YNFKEQ. DNA for the CDR3: TGTGCCAGCAGCCAAGATATCCTCGGGACCTATAATTCACCCCTCCACTTT. Its protein is CASSQDILGTYNSPLHF.

In DNA form, the CDR3 reads TGTGCCAGCAGCTTGCTAAGACAGGGGGTTTCCGGGGAGCTGTTTTTT. Translated: CASSLLRQGVSGELFF. The genes are TRBV5-4 and TRBJ2-2; 9 bases line up with TRBD1. Trimming cost V 1 base and J 6 bases; bases outside gene matches: 7. Germline-derived CDR1 and CDR2 are SGHNT and YYREEE (reference sequence). The CDR3 totals 16 residues.

The chain uses TRBV28 and TRBJ2-7, with D possibly TRBD1 on 6 matching bases. The ends were cut back, 4 bases at V and 4 bases at J, with 14 bases in the middle. The CDR3 has 14 residues. Germline loops: CDR1 MDHEN, CDR2 SYDVKM. The CDR3 reads CASSSTGQGYEQYF. For the CDR3, the DNA is TGTGCCAGCAGTTCGACAGGCCAGGGATACGAGCAGTACTTC.

The chain is built from TRBV7-3 and TRBJ2-1; TRBD2 aligns across 8 bases. V was pared by 2 bases and J by 4 bases, with 4 bases of the junction left unmatched. The V gene's germline CDR1 is SGHTA and CDR2 FQGTGA. The CDR3 has 15 residues. CDR3 bases: TGTGCCAGCAGCTTAGTGCTAGCGGGTTACAATGAGCAGTTCTTC. This encodes CASSLVLAGYNEQFF.